These 14 T cell receptor beta chains share one sample of origin, sequenced in a study of CD8+ T cells in alopecia areata. As for treatment: oral pan-JAK inhibitor, 5-10 mg twice daily. Reverse transcribed after extraction, RNA yielded cDNA as the sequencing template. TCRdb's copy holds only in-frame clones and misses some; the assay was immunoSEQ multiplex PCR. The sample lists about 140,000 clones, around half seen once, with around a sixth in the top ten. The sample here was CD8+ T cells sorted from blood, taken at week 4, from a patient treated with tofacitinib. The receptors originated from a human donor with alopecia areata.

This clone was seen more than once but under ten times. The chain combines TRBV7-2 with TRBJ2-7; D gene ambiguous. Between the trimmed V and J ends, which lost 1 base and 2 bases, there was a span of 12 bases. Germline V lookup: CDR1 SGHTA, CDR2 FQGNSA. This CDR3 has 15 amino acids. For the CDR3, the DNA is TGTGCCAGCAGCTTAGTTTCCGGTATCGCCTACGAGCAGTACTTC. This sequence encodes CASSLVSGIAYEQYF. Using reference TRBV7-2 and TRBJ2-7 for the parts outside the CDR3, the full variable domain is GAGVSQSPSNKVTEKGKDVELRCDPISGHTALYWYRQSLGQGLEFLIYFQGNSAPDKSGLPSDRFSAERTGGSVSTLTIQRTQQEDSAVYLCASSLVSGIAYEQYFGPGTRLTVT.

The V and J genes are TRBV29-1 and TRBJ2-5; TRBD1 aligns across 7 bases. V trimming: 2 bases; J trimming: 8 bases; junction bases outside the gene matches: 14. This CDR3 is 15 amino acids long. Germline V gene lookup returns CDR1 SQVTM and CDR2 ANQGSEA. The DNA for the CDR3 is TGCAGCGTTGAAAAGGGGGACAGTAGGAGAGACACCCAGTACTTC. As protein: CSVEKGDSRRDTQYF.

This chain links TRBV29-1 with TRBJ1-1, with D perhaps TRBD1 (5 bases). The CDR3 is 14 residues long. Trimming removed 4 bases at V and 1 base at J, with 13 bases between. Germline-derived CDR1 and CDR2 are SQVTM and ANQGSEA. The CDR3 DNA sequence: TGCAGCGTTGCCGGTTTTGGGGGGAACACTGAAGCTTTCTTT. The encoded protein is CSVAGFGGNTEAFF.

The chain combines TRBV14 with TRBJ2-7; D not resolved. Germline V CDR1 and CDR2: SGHDN, FVKESK. V was trimmed by 1 base and J by 7 bases, leaving 11 bases between them. There are 13 residues in the CDR3. The CDR3 DNA follows: TGTGCCAGCAGCCAAGCAGAAGGTGGGGAGCAGTACTTC. Amino acid sequence: CASSQAEGGEQYF.

Worth noting for this clone: The junction departs from the called germline gene at one end, perhaps through a read error. Other DNA sequences in this specimen translate into the identical CDR3. The rearrangement links TRBV4-1 to TRBJ2-7; the D gene is possibly TRBD2 (6 bases). This CDR3 spans 15 amino acids. Germline CDR1 and CDR2: MGHRA and YSYEKL. CDR3: CASSQASSGTYEQYF. The CDR3 DNA sequence: TGCGCCAGCAGCCAAGCATCCTCGGGGACTTACGAACAGTACTTC.

The chain links TRBV5-6 to TRBJ2-5; 10 nucleotides match TRBD2. The J segment lost 4 bases and the V segment lost 0 bases, leaving 3 bases of the junction unmatched. The germline V gene encodes CDR1 SGHDT and CDR2 YYEEEE. The CDR3 sequence is 15 residues long. The CDR3 DNA follows: TGTGCCAGCAGCTTGGCACTAGCGGGGCGAGAGACCCAGTACTTC. Residues: CASSLALAGRETQYF.

The V gene is TRBV29-1, the J gene TRBJ1-1; D not resolved. The CDR3 is 11 residues long. CDR1 and CDR2 (germline): SQVTM, ANQGSEA. V was clipped by 0 bases and J by 9 bases, with 8 bases between them. The DNA for the CDR3 is TGCAGCGTTGAAGATGGGCATCAAGCTTTCTTT. It yields the protein CSVEDGHQAFF. Full variable domain (outside the CDR3, taken from reference TRBV29-1 and TRBJ1-1): SAVISQKPSRDICQRGTSLTIQCQVDSQVTMMFWYRQQPGQSLTLIATANQGSEATYESGFVIDKFPISRPNLTFSTLTVSNMSPEDSSIYLCSVEDGHQAFFGQGTRLTVV.

This chain connects TRBV7-9 to TRBJ2-2; D remains ambiguous. There are 12 residues in the CDR3. Germline V gives CDR1 SEHNR, CDR2 FQNEAQ (reference sequence). Trimming pared 11 bases from V and 6 bases from J, leaving 13 bases between. Here the CDR3 reads CAAQMGSGELFF. DNA of the CDR3: TGTGCCGCGCAGATGGGATCCGGGGAGCTGTTTTTT.

This sequence joins TRBV5-6 and TRBJ1-5; no firm D call. The CDR3 contains 15 residues. V dropped 0 bases and J dropped 5 bases, with 12 bases sitting between them. Per the germline V gene, CDR1 is SGHDT and CDR2 is YYEEEE. Here the CDR3 reads CASSLGEAGYQPQHF. CDR3 DNA sequence: TGTGCCAGCAGCTTGGGGGAAGCGGGTTATCAGCCCCAGCATTTT.

The rearrangement joins TRBV30 to TRBJ1-1, with D possibly TRBD1 on 6 matching bases. CDR1 and CDR2 (germline): GTSNPN, SVGIG (reference sequence). V shed 1 base and J shed 4 bases, with 10 bases lying between them. This CDR3 contains 13 residues. The DNA of the CDR3 is TGTGCCTGGAGTGGGGGGGCATCCACTGAAGCTTTCTTT. Residues: CAWSGGASTEAFF. The full variable domain, rest sourced from reference TRBV30 and TRBJ1-1, is SQTIHQWPATLVQPVGSPLSLECTVEGTSNPNLYWYRQAAGRGLQLLFYSVGIGQISSEVPQNLSASRPQDRQFILSSKKLLLSDSGFYLCAWSGGASTEAFFGQGTRLTVV.

The chain links TRBV27 to TRBJ2-5; D unclear. The CDR3 consists of 11 residues. The germline CDR1 and CDR2 sequences are MNHEY and SMNVEV (reference sequence). V gave up 3 bases and J gave up 5 bases, with 4 bases separating them. The chain's CDR3 is CASSFHETQYF. CDR3 bases: TGTGCCAGCAGTTTCCACGAGACCCAGTACTTC.

J is TRBJ2-1 and V is TRBV5-1; weak D call: TRBD2 (5 bases). Germline V gives CDR1 SGHRS, CDR2 YFSETQ. V shed 3 bases and J shed 3 bases, with 10 bases lying between them. This CDR3 is 14 amino acids long. CDR3 sequence reads: CASSWTDFYNEQFF. In nucleotides, the CDR3 is TGCGCCAGCAGCTGGACGGACTTCTACAATGAGCAGTTCTTC.

This chain connects TRBV4-3 to TRBJ1-1; possible D gene TRBD1, 6 bases. There are 15 residues in the CDR3. Germline lookup yields CDR1 LGHNA and CDR2 YSLEER. V was clipped by 3 bases and J by 4 bases, with 15 bases between them. CDR3 residues: CASSHLQGQGTEAFF. The CDR3 nucleotides are TGCGCCAGCAGCCATTTACAGGGCCAGGGCACTGAAGCTTTCTTT.

CDR3 protein: CASSAADTIYF. CDR3 nucleotides: TGTGCCAGCAGCGCGGCGGACACCATATATTTT. The chain is built from TRBV9 and TRBJ1-3; no clear D gene. The V end was cut by 3 bases, the J end by 8 bases, with 6 bases between. This CDR3 spans 11 amino acids. Germline V CDR1 and CDR2: SGDLS, YYNGEE. The variable domain in full, with the rest retrieved from reference TRBV9 and TRBJ1-3, is DSGVTQTPKHLITATGQRVTLRCSPRSGDLSVYWYQQSLDQGLQFLIQYYNGEERAKGNILERFSAQQFPDLHSELNLSSLELGDSALYFCASSAADTIYFGEGSWLTVV.